This T cell receptor beta chain stems from a study of cytomegalovirus exposure and HLA in healthy donors. At the level of the study: Most donors, 81% of 398 genotyped, fell in the Caucasian-associated ancestry cluster.

Study-wide findings and caveats: A later analysis, which compared TCR beta chains of equal frequency, found the HLA-associated ones more clonally expanded.

The V gene's germline CDR1 is MNHEY and CDR2 SVGAGI. The CDR3 length is 12 residues. The junction had 4 bases not matched to a gene; V was cut back by 8 bases and J by 6 bases. PCR was performed using 60 Vbeta and 13 Jbeta primers. The data were produced by immunoSEQ multiplex PCR, yet TCRdb's version contains in-frame clones alone and is incomplete. The sample lists some 140,000 clones, 65% to 80% seen once, with around 7% in the top ten. With regard to this clone: Its target is not known.

The rearrangement links TRBV6-5 to TRBJ1-2; 9 bases are shared with TRBD1. The sample taken for sequencing was PBMCs. The sequence was obtained from a man in his forties or fifties in good health and CMV-seropositive. The CDR3 protein is CASGDRVHGYTF. As DNA, the CDR3 is TGTGCCAGCGGGGACAGGGTTCATGGCTACACCTTC.